The present TCR beta chain was sequenced within a study of blood T cell repertoires in COVID-19. J gave up 9 bases and V 2 bases, and 7 bases lay outside the gene matches. The V gene's germline CDR1 is SGHNT and CDR2 YYREEE (reference sequence). CDR3 size: 14 residues. TCRdb's copy holds only in-frame clones and misses some; the assay was immunoSEQ multiplex PCR. The table shows fewer than 250,000 clones, with 83% occurring only once. This receptor was taken from a woman in her forties who had been exposed to COVID-19. The sequenced sample was PBMCs or T cells enriched from blood (not recorded which). The chain joins TRBV5-4 to TRBJ1-1; TRBD1 agrees at 10 bases. The chain's CDR3 is CASSLRQGAAKAFF. The CDR3 nucleotides read TGTGCCAGCAGCTTAAGACAGGGGGCGGCTAAAGCTTTCTTT. The complete variable domain, with remaining parts taken from reference TRBV5-4 and TRBJ1-1, reads ETGVTQSPTHLIKTRGQQVTLRCSSQSGHNTVSWYQQALGQGPQFIFQYYREEENGRGNFPPRFSGLQFPNYSSELNVNALELDDSALYLCASSLRQGAAKAFFGQGTRLTVV.